The 20 T cell receptor beta chains listed next were all sequenced from one sample in a study of regulatory T cells in long-lasting Graves disease. Time point meaning: persistent/refractory GD, antithyroid drugs over 5 years with positive TRAb. PBMC-derived RNA was used for the TCR library. According to the study, TCR beta libraries were built with iRepertoire HTBI primers and CDR3-region Arm-PCR. Via MiXCR, TCRdb re-called the multiplex PCR reads, giving one row per CDR3 protein. This table has 390,000 or so distinct CDR3 sequences, approximately 25% appearing once. The sequencing here drew on peripheral blood mononuclear cells (PBMCs), taken when the disease was refractory, from a patient treated with antithyroid drugs. The receptors were gathered from a woman aged 35 to 49 with Graves disease.

This clonotype was picked up many times. The J gene is TRBJ1-1, the V gene TRBV7-2, with D hard to call. There are 14 residues in the CDR3. Germline V gene sequence: CDR1 SGHTA, CDR2 FQGNSA. V lost 6 bases to trimming and J lost 1 base, with 12 bases between them. CDR3 protein: CASSYDGKNTEAFF. CDR3 DNA: TGTGCCAGCAGTTACGACGGAAAGAACACTGAAGCTTTCTTT.

The chain links TRBV6-5 to TRBJ2-7, with D possibly called TRBD1 or TRBD2 (5 bases each). The CDR3 is made up of 15 amino acids. Germline V gene lookup returns CDR1 MNHEY and CDR2 SVGAGI. Trimming removed 0 bases from V and 1 base from J, with 10 bases in between. CDR3 protein: CASSYSRDGSYEQYF. In DNA form, the CDR3 reads TGTGCCAGCAGTTACTCCCGGGACGGTTCCTACGAGCAGTACTTC.

This clonotype was detected ten times or more. The chain combines TRBV6-5 with TRBJ2-7; the match to TRBD2 covers 14 bases. The CDR3 spans 16 residues. The germline CDR1 and CDR2 sequences are MNHEY and SVGAGI. V was pared by 2 bases and J by 0 bases, with 0 bases of the junction left unmatched. CDR3 bases: TGTGCCAGCAGTTACGGGACTAGCGGGAGCTCCTACGAGCAGTACTTC. This encodes CASSYGTSGSSYEQYF.

This clonotype was seen repeatedly, ten times or more. This sequence joins TRBV28 and TRBJ1-1; no reliable D call. This CDR3 is built from 15 residues. The V and J ends lost 5 bases and 0 bases respectively, with 13 bases between them. Germline V CDR1 and CDR2: MDHEN, SYDVKM. The CDR3 nucleotides are TGTGCCAGCAGTAGTCCCCGAGAGATGAACACTGAAGCTTTCTTT. Its protein is CASSSPREMNTEAFF.

This clonotype has a count of ten or more. The V and J genes are TRBV28 and TRBJ2-2; possibly TRBD2 for D (5 bases). Per the germline V gene, CDR1 is MDHEN and CDR2 is SYDVKM. Trimming shortened V by 1 base and J by 2 bases, and 17 bases separated the two germline ends. CDR3 length: 18 amino acids. The CDR3 nucleotides are TGTGCCAGCAGTTTATTAGGAGACTACCGCCATAACACCGGGGAGCTGTTTTTT. Its protein product is CASSLLGDYRHNTGELFF.

The chain employs TRBV7-2 and TRBJ1-5, with 10 bases identical to TRBD1. V shed 4 bases, J shed 7 bases, and the junction held 7 bases outside the gene matches. Germline assignment: CDR1 SGHTA and CDR2 FQGNSA. The CDR3 spans 15 residues. CDR3 DNA sequence: TGTGCCAGCAGCTACGACAGGGGGCGGATGCAGCCCCAGCATTTT. Protein product: CASSYDRGRMQPQHF.

In its sample, this clonotype was seen many times. V gene TRBV28 combines with J gene TRBJ2-1, with 10 bases lining up with TRBD2. This CDR3 contains 15 residues. From germline, CDR1 is MDHEN and CDR2 SYDVKM. V dropped 5 bases and J dropped 6; count of bases not matched to a gene: 7. Here the CDR3 DNA reads TGTGCCAGCAGTACACTAGCGGGACGCTTCAATGAGCAGTTCTTC. Protein sequence: CASSTLAGRFNEQFF.

A few counts support this clonotype. The CDR3 region is CAWSVQGHTEAFF. CDR3 in DNA: TGTGCCTGGAGTGTACAGGGGCACACTGAAGCTTTCTTT. V is TRBV30 and J is TRBJ1-1; 7 bases map to TRBD1. CDR3 length: 13 residues. The V gene's germline CDR1 is GTSNPN and CDR2 SVGIG (reference sequence). V lost 0 bases, J lost 3 bases, and 1 base stayed unmatched.

Many counts were recorded for this clonotype. This rearrangement joins TRBV28 to TRBJ2-1; 7 bases match TRBD2. The CDR3 has 16 amino acids. Germline loops: CDR1 MDHEN, CDR2 SYDVKM. V trimming: 3 bases; J trimming: 9 bases; junction bases outside the gene matches: 14. This CDR3 is CASSLRRSGIFSEQFF. The CDR3 DNA reads as TGTGCCAGCAGTTTGAGACGGAGCGGGATATTCAGTGAGCAGTTCTTC.

The gene calls are TRBV12-3 or TRBV12-4 and TRBJ2-1, with 7 nucleotides matching TRBD1. The junction had 6 bases not matched to a gene; V was cut back by 5 bases and J by 5 bases. CDR3 length: 14 residues. This chain's CDR3 is CASSLGTAHNEQFF. The CDR3 nucleotides are TGTGCCAGCAGTCTCGGGACAGCACACAATGAGCAGTTCTTC.

There are many counts of this clonotype. The rearrangement uses TRBV13 and TRBJ1-5; the match to TRBD1 covers 7 bases. V was clipped by 5 bases and J by 9 bases; unmatched bases: 10. This CDR3 has 14 amino acids. CDR1 is PRHDT, CDR2 FYEKMQ, per germline (reference sequence). The CDR3 DNA follows: TGTGCCAGCAGCGGGGGACAGTCCACCCGGCCCCAGCATTTT. Protein sequence: CASSGGQSTRPQHF.

The chain is built from TRBV7-9 and TRBJ2-7, with a weak D call TRBD1 (5 bases). The V and J ends lost 6 bases and 5 bases respectively, with 14 bases between them. Germline CDR1 is SEHNR and CDR2 is FQNEAQ (reference sequence). This CDR3 comprises 13 residues. CDR3 in amino acids: CASRTKTADEQYF. The DNA of the CDR3 is TGTGCCAGCAGGACGAAGACAGCCGACGAGCAGTACTTC. The variable domain in full, completed from reference TRBV7-9 and TRBJ2-7, reads DTGVSQNPRHKITKRGQNVTFRCDPISEHNRLYWYRQTLGQGPEFLTYFQNEAQLEKSRLLSDRFSAERPKGSFSTLEIQRTEQGDSAMYLCASRTKTADEQYFGPGTRLTVT.

This clonotype was observed a few times. A much more abundant neighbour one base away suggests this may be a read error. The chain couples TRBV28 to TRBJ2-7; D is possibly TRBD1 or TRBD2 (5 bases each). Trimming took off 5 bases at V and 3 bases at J, with 17 bases between the two ends. The CDR3 length is 15 residues. The V gene's germline CDR1 is MDHEN and CDR2 SYDVKM. Written as DNA, the CDR3 is TGTGCCAGCAGTCCCGATGGGACGGTCATCTACGAGCAGTACTTC. Encoded protein: CASSPDGTVIYEQYF.

The sample holds many counts of this clonotype. The V call is TRBV29-1, the J call TRBJ2-4, with TRBD2 matching 7 bases. The CDR3 length is 13 residues. CDR1 is SQVTM, CDR2 ANQGSEA, per germline. Trimming took 7 bases from V and 9 from J; bases not matched to a gene: 12. The CDR3 loop is CSAQGRDMGIQYF. CDR3 nucleotides: TGCAGCGCCCAAGGGAGGGATATGGGCATTCAGTACTTC.

The J gene is TRBJ2-7, the V gene TRBV19, with 7 nucleotides matching TRBD1. This CDR3 spans 14 amino acids. CDR1 and CDR2 (germline): LNHDA, SQIVND (reference sequence). With V trimmed by 7 bases and J by 5 bases, 11 bases remained unmatched. The CDR3 sequence is CASTGTVSSNEQYF. In nucleotides, the CDR3 is TGTGCCAGTACGGGGACAGTAAGTTCCAACGAGCAGTACTTC.

Many counts were recorded for this clonotype. The chain has TRBV20-1 and TRBJ1-4; no clear D gene. The CDR3 has 13 amino acids. The V gene's germline CDR1 is DFQATT and CDR2 SNEGSKA (reference sequence). V dropped 6 bases and J dropped 0 bases, with 8 bases sitting between them. The CDR3 region has the DNA TGCAGTGCCGTAGATGCAACTAATGAAAAACTGTTTTTT. This sequence encodes CSAVDATNEKLFF.

The sample holds a few counts of this clonotype. J is TRBJ1-1 and V is TRBV19; D remains ambiguous. Germline CDR1 is LNHDA and CDR2 is SQIVND (reference sequence). The CDR3 covers 14 residues. Trimming removed 2 bases at V and 3 bases at J, with 10 bases between. The CDR3, as DNA: TGTGCCAGTAGTATAAGTAGAGGGTACACTGAAGCTTTCTTT. It translates to CASSISRGYTEAFF.

The sample holds many counts of this clonotype. The chain has TRBV6-5 and TRBJ2-5, with a possible D match to TRBD2 (6 bases). Trimming pared 2 bases from V and 5 bases from J, leaving 15 bases between. Germline V CDR1 and CDR2: MNHEY, SVGAGI. The CDR3 is 15 amino acids. The DNA of the CDR3 is TGTGCCAGCAGTTACACACGGGAGTCCTGGGAGACCCAGTACTTC. Protein product: CASSYTRESWETQYF.

This clonotype was counted many times. V gene TRBV27 combines with J gene TRBJ1-2; no clear D gene. V was trimmed by 2 bases and J by 8 bases, leaving 15 bases between them. The CDR3 spans 14 residues. The germline V gene encodes CDR1 MNHEY and CDR2 SMNVEV (reference sequence). In DNA form, the CDR3 reads TGTGCCAGCAGTTTAGGACCCGCCTTAAGGGGCTACACCTTC. Encoded protein: CASSLGPALRGYTF.

The chain couples TRBV9 to TRBJ2-6; possible D gene TRBD1, 5 bases. The CDR3 has 19 amino acids. The germline gives CDR1 SGDLS, CDR2 YYNGEE. V lost 0 bases to trimming and J lost 3 bases, with 19 bases between them. DNA of the CDR3: TGTGCCAGCAGCGTAGCTCGCGTCAGGGTGGGTAGTGGGGCCAACGTCCTGACTTTC. Protein product: CASSVARVRVGSGANVLTF.